This T cell receptor (beta chain) was identified in a study of CD8+ T cells in alopecia areata. Study-level findings and limits: There were also resident alphabeta T cells of normal skin sequenced in scalp samples.

Reverse transcription of extracted RNA yielded cDNA, which provided the sequencing template. Repertoires were generated with immunoSEQ multiplex PCR, while TCRdb's copy carries only in-frame clones and drops some. The table has 200,000 to 250,000 clones, approximately 72% seen once; the top ten hold around 1.3%. Germline CDR1 and CDR2: SQVTM and ANQGSEA. This CDR3 comprises 13 residues. Trimming stripped 0 bases from V and 1 base from J, with 6 bases between. Treatment reported: oral pan-JAK inhibitor, 5-10 mg twice daily. As regards this clone: Its antigen remains unknown.

The sample consisted of CD4+ T cells sorted from blood, taken at week 44, from a patient treated with tofacitinib. This sequence originates from a human donor with alopecia areata. The V call is TRBV29-1, the J call TRBJ2-5; D not certain. CDR3 sequence: CSVEDGFQETQYF. For the CDR3, the DNA is TGCAGCGTTGAAGATGGGTTCCAAGAGACCCAGTACTTC.